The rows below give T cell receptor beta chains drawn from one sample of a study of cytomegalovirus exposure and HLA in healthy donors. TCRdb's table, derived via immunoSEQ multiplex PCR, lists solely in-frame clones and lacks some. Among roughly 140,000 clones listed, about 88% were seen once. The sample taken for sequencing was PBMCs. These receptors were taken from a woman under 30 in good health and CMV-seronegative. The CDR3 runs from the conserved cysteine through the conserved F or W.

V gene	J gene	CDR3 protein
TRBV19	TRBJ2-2	CASSPLAGAGELFF
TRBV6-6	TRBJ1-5	CASSPGGASQPQHF
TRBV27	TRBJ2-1	CASSSRSYNEQFF
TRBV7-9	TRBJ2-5	CASSSFQETQYF
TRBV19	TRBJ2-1	CASTAVAGLTYNEQFF
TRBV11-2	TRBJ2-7	CASSLAVSYEQYF
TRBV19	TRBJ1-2	CASSPTTGAFYGYTF
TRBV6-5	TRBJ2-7	CASSYSTGTYEQYF
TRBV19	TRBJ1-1	CASSLRSQVNTEAFF
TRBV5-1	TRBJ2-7	CASSPDYLASGGYEQYF
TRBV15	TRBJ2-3	CATSKGGSEDTDTQYF
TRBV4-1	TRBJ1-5	CASSPPGVGNQPQHF
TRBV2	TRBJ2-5	CASSEAPGTQYF
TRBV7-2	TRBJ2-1	CASSARLAGGRLAYNEQFF
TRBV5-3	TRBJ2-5	CASSEAKQECTQYF
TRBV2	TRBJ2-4	CASSEEGQGGDIQYF
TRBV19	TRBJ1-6	CASTRRGDSSSPLHF
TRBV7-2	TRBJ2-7	CASSFQGSEQYF
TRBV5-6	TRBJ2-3	CASSLGGVHSSSDTQYF
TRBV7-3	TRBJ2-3	CASSGAGDTQYF
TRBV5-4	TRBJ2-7	CASSLEAGSDEQYF
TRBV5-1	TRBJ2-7	CASSLANQGPVGEQYF
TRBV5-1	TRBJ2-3	CASSFWDNTDTQYF
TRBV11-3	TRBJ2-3	CASSLGAGERSTDTQYF
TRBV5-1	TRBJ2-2	CASSLGTGGARTGELFF
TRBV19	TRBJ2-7	CASSIQGQGDEQYF
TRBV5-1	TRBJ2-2	CASSLARGGNTGELFF
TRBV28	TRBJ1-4	CASKQRSNEKLFF
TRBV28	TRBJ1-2	CASREGQGVGYTF
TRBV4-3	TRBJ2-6	CASSQGGQGGANVLTF
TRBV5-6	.	CASSQDSSYEQYF
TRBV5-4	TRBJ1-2	CASSTRDTTPYYTF
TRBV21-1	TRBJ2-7	CASPTPGTSGRAGYEQYF
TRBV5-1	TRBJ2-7	CASTPAGGLGEQYF
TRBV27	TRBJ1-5	CASSQGWGRDQPQHF
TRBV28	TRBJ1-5	CASSLFRGLGQPQHF
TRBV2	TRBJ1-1	CASQGPLNTEAFF
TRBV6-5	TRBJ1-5	CASSDRGGEPQHF
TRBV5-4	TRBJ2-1	CASSSRLAGEYNEQFF
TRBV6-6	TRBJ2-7	CASSSPGQGNYEQYF
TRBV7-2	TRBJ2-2	CASSLATSWSGELFF
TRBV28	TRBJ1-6	CASLGHLSYNSPLHF
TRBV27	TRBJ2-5	CASSSPLMAGDQETQYF
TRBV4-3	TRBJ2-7	CASSQAFQASYEQYF
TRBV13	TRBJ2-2	CASSHGQGSTGELFF
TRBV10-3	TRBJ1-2	CAISESWEGGYTF
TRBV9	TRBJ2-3	CASSTTSGRSTDTQYF
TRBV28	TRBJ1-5	CASSPPSQPQHF
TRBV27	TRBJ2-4	CASSFGRGRGNIQYF
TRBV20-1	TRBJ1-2	CSARARYGYTF
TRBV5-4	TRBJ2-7	CASSVQGFEQYF
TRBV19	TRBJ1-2	CASFETGVLGYTF